In this sample, the clone carrying this T cell receptor (beta chain) turned up a few times. Its antigen is not identified. The record originates from a study of T-cell reconstitution after alpha-beta-depleted transplantation in children. Points from the study as a whole: The high TCRbeta diversity at day 60 in some patients came from surviving recipient T cells and thymic progenitors. A year had passed since transplant, and T-cell counts and diversity by then came mostly from newly produced T cells. Where alpha-beta T cells came from about two months after transplant was reportedly several hundred expanded graft clones.

Trimming removed 2 bases from V and 8 bases from J, with 22 bases in between. Per the germline V gene, CDR1 is SGHRS and CDR2 is YFSETQ. This CDR3 has 16 residues. Unique molecular identifiers tagged the TCRbeta library. TCRdb processed the PCR reads anew with MiXCR; each CDR3 protein has one entry. Among about 830,000 distinct CDR3 sequences, about 16% were seen once, and the ten largest hold approximately 4.5%. The sequence was obtained from a male patient younger than 18 who had a stem cell transplant for acute lymphoblastic leukemia, so the T cells may come from the graft donor. Sequencing used PBMCs, mostly from graft donor cells, obtained 360 days after TCRalphabeta/CD19-depleted stem cell transplant. The rearrangement links TRBV5-1 to TRBJ1-2; possibly TRBD1 for D (6 bases). The CDR3 protein is CASSFTIDRRQGGYTF. CDR3 nucleotides: TGCGCCAGCAGCTTCACCATAGACAGGCGGCAGGGAGGCTACACCTTC.